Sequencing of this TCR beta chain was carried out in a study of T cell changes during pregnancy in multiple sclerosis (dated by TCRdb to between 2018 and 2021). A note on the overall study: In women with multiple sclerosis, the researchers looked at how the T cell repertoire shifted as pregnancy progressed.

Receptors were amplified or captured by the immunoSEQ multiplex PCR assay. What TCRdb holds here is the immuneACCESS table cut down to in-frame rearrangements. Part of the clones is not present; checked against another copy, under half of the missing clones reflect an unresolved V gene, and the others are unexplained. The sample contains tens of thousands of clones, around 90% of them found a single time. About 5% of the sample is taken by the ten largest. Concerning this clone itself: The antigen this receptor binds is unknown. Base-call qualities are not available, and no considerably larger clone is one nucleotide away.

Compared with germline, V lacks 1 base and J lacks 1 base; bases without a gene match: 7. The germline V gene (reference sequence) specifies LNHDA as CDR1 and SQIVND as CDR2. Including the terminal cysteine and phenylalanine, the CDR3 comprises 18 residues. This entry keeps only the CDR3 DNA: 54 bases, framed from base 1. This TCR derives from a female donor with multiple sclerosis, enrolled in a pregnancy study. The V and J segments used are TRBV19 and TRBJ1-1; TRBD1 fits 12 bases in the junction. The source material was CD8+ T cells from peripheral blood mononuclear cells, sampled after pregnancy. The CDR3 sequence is CASSIVGTGGAWNTEAFF. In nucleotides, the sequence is TGTGCCAGTAGTATAGTAGGGACAGGGGGCGCTTGGAACACTGAAGCTTTCTTT.